These 17 T cell receptor beta chains were all obtained from the same sample, sequenced in a study of Ad26.COV2.S vaccination and SARS-CoV-2 variants. Repertoires were generated with immunoSEQ multiplex PCR, while TCRdb's copy carries only in-frame clones and drops some. This sample carries 300,000 to 450,000 clones, about 92% of them seen once, and the ten largest clones take 3.5% to 4.5%. This material consisted of peripheral blood, taken after recovery from COVID-19. The receptors were sampled from a human donor who had recovered from COVID-19.

CDR3 residues: CASGLVGDRERSNQPQHF. The DNA of the CDR3 is TGTGCTAGTGGTTTGGTAGGGGACAGGGAAAGGAGCAATCAGCCCCAGCATTTT. The chain combines TRBV12-5 with TRBJ1-5, with 9 bases lining up with TRBD1. CDR1 and CDR2 from the germline V gene are LGHNT and FRNRAP. V trimming: 0 bases; J trimming: 1 base; junction bases outside the gene matches: 7. This CDR3 is 18 amino acids long.

The CDR3 DNA sequence: TGTGCTAGTGGGCCGGACATCCACGAGCAGTACTTC. Translated, it gives CASGPDIHEQYF. J is TRBJ2-7 and V is TRBV12-5; the D gene is possibly TRBD1 (5 bases). V lost 6 bases to trimming and J lost 5 bases, with 11 bases between them. Germline CDR1 and CDR2: LGHNT and FRNRAP. CDR3 length: 12 residues.

With regard to this clone: Other nucleotide sequences in the sample specify the same CDR3. J is TRBJ1-2 and V is TRBV19, with 8 bases that match TRBD1. Germline V gene data show CDR1 as LNHDA and CDR2 as SQIVND (reference sequence). The V and J ends lost 5 bases and 2 bases, in that order; junction bases with no gene match: 4. The CDR3 has 14 amino acids. In DNA, the CDR3 is TGTGCCAGTAGTCCGGGGACAGGAAACTATGGCTACACCTTC. Residues: CASSPGTGNYGYTF.

The chain joins TRBV7-9 to TRBJ2-3, with 10 nucleotides matching TRBD2. The V gene's germline CDR1 is SEHNR and CDR2 FQNEAQ (reference sequence). The ends lost 5 bases at V and 1 base at J; junction bases unmatched: 3. This CDR3 has 15 residues. The CDR3 loop reads CASSRGLAGTDTQYF. The CDR3 coding sequence is TGTGCCAGCAGCCGTGGACTAGCGGGCACAGATACGCAGTATTTT.

The chain has TRBV11-2 and TRBJ1-3, with TRBD1 matching 7 bases. After removal of 5 bases from V and 0 bases from J, the junction contained 4 bases not matched to a gene. In germline, CDR1 is SGHAT, CDR2 FQNNGV. The length of the CDR3 is 15 residues. CDR3 DNA: TGTGCCAGCAGCCCAGGGACAGACTCTGGAAACACCATATATTTT. It codes for CASSPGTDSGNTIYF.

V usage is TRBV27 and J usage is TRBJ2-5; tentative D call: TRBD2 (5 bases). This CDR3 contains 15 residues. Trimming pared 5 bases from V and 4 bases from J, leaving 17 bases between. CDR1 is MNHEY and CDR2 is SMNVEV in the germline V gene (reference sequence). The CDR3 nucleotides are TGTGCCAGCAGTCCCATCACGGGAATGAGAGAGACCCAGTACTTC. This codes for CASSPITGMRETQYF.

The chain carries TRBV9 and TRBJ2-2; 9 nucleotides match TRBD2. The CDR3 totals 18 residues. V lost 0 bases to trimming and J lost 4 bases; unmatched junction nucleotides: 10. Germline assignment: CDR1 SGDLS and CDR2 YYNGEE. CDR3 sequence reads: CASSVEGGGGASTGELFF. CDR3 nucleotides: TGTGCCAGCAGCGTAGAGGGCGGCGGGGGGGCCAGCACCGGGGAGCTGTTTTTT.

The chain combines TRBV4-1 with TRBJ2-1; possibly TRBD2 for D (7 bases). Germline lookup yields CDR1 MGHRA and CDR2 YSYEKL. V gave up 1 base and J gave up 2 bases, with 12 bases separating them. This CDR3 comprises 16 residues. This CDR3 is CASSQVGRGAYNEQFF. In DNA form, the CDR3 reads TGCGCCAGCAGCCAAGTGGGGAGGGGGGCCTACAATGAGCAGTTCTTC.

The V and J genes are TRBV19 and TRBJ1-1; perhaps TRBD1 as D (6 bases). The V gene's germline CDR1 is LNHDA and CDR2 SQIVND (reference sequence). Trimming left V 5 bases short and J 1 base short, with 11 bases between. The CDR3 extends over 14 amino acids. CDR3 sequence: CASSPGGQNTEAFF. In DNA form, the CDR3 reads TGTGCCAGTAGTCCCGGGGGCCAGAACACTGAAGCTTTCTTT.

The V and J genes are TRBV19 and TRBJ1-3, with 8 bases that match TRBD1. V shed 6 bases, J shed 2 bases, and the junction held 6 bases outside the gene matches. The CDR3 has 15 residues. Per germline, CDR1 LNHDA and CDR2 SQIVND (reference sequence). CDR3 in DNA: TGTGCCAGTAGCCATACAGGGGGAACTGGAAACACCATATATTTT. Amino acids: CASSHTGGTGNTIYF. Full variable domain (remainder filled in from reference TRBV19 and TRBJ1-3): DGGITQSPKYLFRKEGQNVTLSCEQNLNHDAMYWYRQDPGQGLRLIYYSQIVNDFQKGDIAEGYSVSREKKESFPLTVTSAQKNPTAFYLCASSHTGGTGNTIYFGEGSWLTVV.

The V and J genes are TRBV29-1 and TRBJ2-7; D is ambiguous. V lost 2 bases, J lost 0 bases, and 8 bases lay in between. The germline CDR1 and CDR2 sequences are SQVTM and ANQGSEA. The CDR3 totals 13 residues. This CDR3 reads CSVELLPSYEQYF. The DNA of the CDR3 is TGCAGCGTTGAACTATTACCCTCCTACGAGCAGTACTTC.

V gene TRBV10-3 combines with J gene TRBJ1-2, with 8 bases identical to TRBD1. The V segment lost 0 bases and the J segment 8 bases; nucleotides outside the gene matches: 5. Germline assignment: CDR1 ENHRY and CDR2 SYGVKD. This CDR3 is built from 14 residues. CDR3 DNA sequence: TGTGCCATCAGTGAGTCGGACAGGGTAGGCGGCTACACCTTC. Its translation is CAISESDRVGGYTF.

V is TRBV5-8 and J is TRBJ1-2, with TRBD1 matching over 8 bases. Germline CDR1 reads SGHTS; CDR2 reads YDEGEE. The CDR3 length is 15 residues. J gave up 3 bases and V 0 bases, and 4 bases lay outside the gene matches. The CDR3 region has the DNA TGTGCCAGCAGCTTGGGACAGGGGTCGGACTATGGCTACACCTTC. It codes for CASSLGQGSDYGYTF.

CDR3 region: CAIRGTGRDTEAFF. CDR3 in DNA: TGTGCCATCAGAGGGACAGGGAGAGATACTGAAGCTTTCTTT. The chain couples TRBV10-3 to TRBJ1-1; TRBD1 agrees at 9 bases. The germline CDR1 and CDR2 sequences are ENHRY and SYGVKD. J gave up 5 bases and V 6 bases, and 7 bases lay outside the gene matches. The length of the CDR3 is 14 residues.

V is TRBV4-3 and J is TRBJ2-1, with D perhaps TRBD1 (5 bases). Germline lookup yields CDR1 LGHNA and CDR2 YSLEER. There are 15 residues in the CDR3. V was shortened by 4 bases and J by 8 bases, with 18 bases between the two germline ends. The CDR3 region has the DNA TGCGCCAGCAGCCCTGGGGCCATCAGGGCGGATGAGCAGTTCTTC. Protein product: CASSPGAIRADEQFF.

V is TRBV7-2 and J is TRBJ1-1; D ambiguous. Germline V gives CDR1 SGHTA, CDR2 FQGNSA. This CDR3 is built from 14 residues. The V gene lost 3 bases and the J gene lost 4 bases, with 12 bases spanning the gap. CDR3 residues: CASSFPGLVTEAFF. The CDR3 DNA reads TGTGCCAGCAGCTTTCCAGGTTTAGTCACTGAAGCTTTCTTT.

The chain carries TRBV6-1 and TRBJ2-7; 10 bases line up with TRBD1. This CDR3 has 15 residues. Trimming cost V 3 bases and J 2 bases; bases outside gene matches: 4. CDR1 MNHNS and CDR2 SASEGT come from the germline V gene. CDR3: CASSDGQGVTYEQYF. The CDR3 DNA reads TGTGCCAGCAGTGACGGACAGGGGGTTACCTACGAGCAGTACTTC.